One and the same sample provided the 16 T cell receptor beta chains below, sequenced in a study of cytomegalovirus exposure and HLA in healthy donors. PCR involved 60 Vbeta and 13 Jbeta primers. Measured with immunoSEQ multiplex PCR; TCRdb has only the in-frame clones, and not every one. The table has about 130,000 clones, 70% to 85% seen once. Input material: PBMCs. These receptors all come from a man in his fifties in good health and CMV-seronegative.

The CDR3, as DNA: TGTGCCAGCAGCCTGGGGACTAGCGAGACCTACGAGCAGTACTTC. This encodes CASSLGTSETYEQYF. The chain employs TRBV14 and TRBJ2-7; TRBD2 matches at 10 bases. This CDR3 contains 15 residues. Looked up from germline, CDR1 is SGHDN and CDR2 is FVKESK. Trimming at V came to 4 bases and at J to 2 bases, leaving 5 bases not matched to a gene.

The J gene is TRBJ2-7, the V gene TRBV15; D perhaps matches TRBD2 (7 bases). The germline V gene encodes CDR1 LNHNV and CDR2 YYDKDF (reference sequence). Trimming took off 5 bases at V and 4 bases at J, with 12 bases between the two ends. This CDR3 is built from 13 residues. In DNA form, the CDR3 reads TGTGCCACCAGCGCGGGGGCAGGGTACGAGCAGTACTTC. Protein: CATSAGAGYEQYF.

This clone was detected a few times. The gene calls are TRBV9 and TRBJ2-7; 7 positions agree with TRBD2. V lost 4 bases, J lost 6 bases, and 10 bases stayed unmatched. CDR3 length equals 14 residues. Germline assignment: CDR1 SGDLS and CDR2 YYNGEE. CDR3 amino acids: CASSTQWGGSEQYF. Here the CDR3 DNA reads TGTGCCAGCAGCACACAGTGGGGGGGTAGCGAGCAGTACTTC.

The chain carries TRBV19 and TRBJ2-7; D not certain. Trimming cost V 10 bases and J 4 bases, with 17 bases left between them. CDR3 length equals 13 residues. Germline loops: CDR1 LNHDA, CDR2 SQIVND (reference sequence). The CDR3 here is CATQSPQDYEQYF. Written as DNA, the CDR3 is TGTGCCACCCAATCCCCGCAGGATTACGAGCAGTACTTC.

This chain joins TRBV21-1 and TRBJ1-5; the table's D gene call, TRBD1, was not cross checked with the DNA. TRBV21-1 is tagged as a pseudogene. CDR3 size: 16 residues. This CDR3 is CASSKEGTGVNQPQHF. The DNA for the CDR3 is TGTGCCAGCAGCAAAGAGGGGACAGGGGTCAATCAGCCCCAGCATTTT.

The chain uses TRBV5-1 and TRBJ2-3, with TRBD2 matching over 7 bases. The CDR3 is 14 residues long. Germline V gene sequence: CDR1 SGHRS, CDR2 YFSETQ. V shed 0 bases, J shed 7 bases, and the junction held 5 bases outside the gene matches. CDR3 in amino acids: CASSLEGLGNTQYF. Written as DNA, the CDR3 is TGCGCCAGCAGCTTGGAAGGACTAGGAAATACGCAGTATTTT.

The chain carries TRBV28 and TRBJ2-7, with TRBD2 as a possible D gene (5 bases). The germline V gene has CDR1 MDHEN and CDR2 SYDVKM. The CDR3 spans 12 residues. V was cut by 3 bases and J by 3 bases, with 6 bases left in between. The CDR3 bases are TGTGCCAGCAGTTTGGGAGTCTACGAGCAGTACTTC. Translated, it gives CASSLGVYEQYF.

This clone has more than one count but fewer than ten. The chain carries TRBV18 and TRBJ1-5, with TRBD1 matching over 10 bases. CDR1 is KGHSH and CDR2 is LQKENI in the germline V gene. The CDR3 has 16 residues. J gave up 1 base and V 5 bases, and 5 bases lay outside the gene matches. CDR3 coding DNA: TGTGCCAGCTCAGCCGGGACAGGGGCGAGCAATCAGCCCCAGCATTTT. Translation gives CASSAGTGASNQPQHF.

In nucleotides, the CDR3 is TGTGCCAGCTCCCGGACAGGGACGGAATCTGGGGCCAACGTCCTGACTTTC. Its translation: CASSRTGTESGANVLTF. The rearrangement uses TRBV19 and TRBJ2-6; 8 nucleotides align to TRBD1. Germline V gene lookup returns CDR1 LNHDA and CDR2 SQIVND (reference sequence). V shed 9 bases and J 1 base; nucleotides not matched to a gene: 11. There are 17 residues in the CDR3.

Only one count was recorded for this clone. The chain recombines TRBV2 with TRBJ1-1, with 11 bases aligning to TRBD1. The J segment lost 4 bases and the V segment lost 3 bases, leaving 10 bases of the junction unmatched. CDR1 is SNHLY, CDR2 FYNNEI, per germline. This CDR3 contains 17 residues. The CDR3 region has the DNA TGTGCCAGCAGTGATTGGGAAATTGGGACAGGGGGCACTGAAGCTTTCTTT. Amino acid sequence: CASSDWEIGTGGTEAFF.

The chain carries TRBV11-2 and TRBJ2-7; D might be TRBD1 (6 bases). This CDR3 has 15 residues. CDR1 is SGHAT and CDR2 is FQNNGV in the germline V gene. V was shortened by 5 bases and J by 3 bases, with 17 bases between the two germline ends. In nucleotides, the CDR3 is TGTGCCAGCAGCCCAATACAGGGTGACCTCTACGAGCAGTACTTC. Translation gives CASSPIQGDLYEQYF.

This clone has just a few counts. This chain uses TRBV6-5 with TRBJ2-4; D ambiguous. V lost 2 bases and J 6 bases, leaving 11 bases between the germline ends. This CDR3 comprises 14 residues. Per germline, CDR1 MNHEY and CDR2 SVGAGI. CDR3 sequence (DNA): TGTGCCAGCAGTTACGGTTCTGGGCTAAACATTCAGTACTTC. Residues: CASSYGSGLNIQYF.

V usage is TRBV7-9 and J usage is TRBJ2-5; a weak D match, TRBD2 (7 bases). Trimming cost V 6 bases and J 2 bases, with 16 bases left between them. The length of the CDR3 is 15 residues. Germline V CDR1 and CDR2: SEHNR, FQNEAQ (reference sequence). CDR3 residues: CASSSMGGRQETQYF. The CDR3 coding sequence is TGTGCCAGCAGTTCAATGGGGGGGCGGCAAGAGACCCAGTACTTC. Variable domain in full (rest from reference TRBV7-9 and TRBJ2-5): DTGVSQNPRHKITKRGQNVTFRCDPISEHNRLYWYRQTLGQGPEFLTYFQNEAQLEKSRLLSDRFSAERPKGSFSTLEIQRTEQGDSAMYLCASSSMGGRQETQYFGPGTRLLVL.

V usage is TRBV2 and J usage is TRBJ2-5, with 13 positions matching TRBD2. Looked up from germline, CDR1 is SNHLY and CDR2 is FYNNEI. After removal of 3 bases from V and 5 bases from J, the junction contained 9 bases not matched to a gene. The CDR3 spans 17 residues. The CDR3 here is CASSELTSGGAGETQYF. For the CDR3, the DNA is TGTGCCAGCAGTGAGCTCACTAGCGGGGGGGCCGGGGAGACCCAGTACTTC.

V gene TRBV7-2 combines with J gene TRBJ2-1, with 7 positions matching TRBD1. With V trimmed by 5 bases and J by 2 bases, 12 bases remained unmatched. CDR3 length: 17 amino acids. The V gene's germline CDR1 is SGHTA and CDR2 FQGNSA. The CDR3 nucleotides read TGTGCCAGCAGCCTCACTCGTACAGGGGTGACCTACAATGAGCAGTTCTTC. Translation gives CASSLTRTGVTYNEQFF.

This sequence joins TRBV2 and TRBJ2-7; tentatively, D is TRBD2 (6 bases). Per germline, CDR1 SNHLY and CDR2 FYNNEI. The ends were cut back, 8 bases at V and 0 bases at J, with 14 bases in the middle. CDR3 length: 14 amino acids. The CDR3: CASQWRGDSYEQYF. The CDR3 coding sequence is TGTGCCAGCCAATGGCGGGGAGACTCCTACGAGCAGTACTTC.